This T cell receptor (beta chain) was sequenced during a study of blood T cell repertoires in COVID-19. This CDR3 comprises 15 residues. CDR1 and CDR2 (germline): LNHNV, YYDKDF (reference sequence). Trimming took off 1 base at V and 4 bases at J, with 11 bases between the two ends. Measured with immunoSEQ multiplex PCR; TCRdb has only the in-frame clones, and not every one. Of roughly 250,000 clones in the sample, 86% are singletons; the top ten hold approximately 2%. This sequence joins TRBV15 and TRBJ2-1; weak D call: TRBD2 (6 bases). What was sequenced was PBMCs or T cells enriched from blood (not recorded which). This receptor was taken from a woman between 45 and 60 years old who had recovered from COVID-19. The CDR3 protein is CATSRGGESYNEQFF. CDR3 nucleotides: TGTGCCACCAGCAGAGGGGGGGAGTCTTACAATGAGCAGTTCTTC.